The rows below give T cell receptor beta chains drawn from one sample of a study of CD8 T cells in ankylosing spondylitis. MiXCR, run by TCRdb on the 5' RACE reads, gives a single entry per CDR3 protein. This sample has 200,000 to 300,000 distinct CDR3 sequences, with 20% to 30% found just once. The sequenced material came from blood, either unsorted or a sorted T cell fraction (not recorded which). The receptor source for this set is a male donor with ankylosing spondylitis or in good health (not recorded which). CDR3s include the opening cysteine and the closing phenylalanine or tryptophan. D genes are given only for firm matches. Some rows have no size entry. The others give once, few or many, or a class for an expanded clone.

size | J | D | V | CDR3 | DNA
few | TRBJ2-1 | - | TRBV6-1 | CASRAQRVTYNEQFF | TGTGCCAGCAGAGCACAAAGGGTCACCTACAATGAGCAGTTCTTC
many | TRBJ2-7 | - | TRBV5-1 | CASSLGASTYEQYF | TGCGCCAGCAGCTTGGGAGCTTCGACCTACGAGCAGTACTTC
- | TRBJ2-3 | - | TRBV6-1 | CASRQPTRGTSDTQYF | TGTGCCAGCAGACAACCGACACGCGGGACGTCAGATACGCAGTATTTT
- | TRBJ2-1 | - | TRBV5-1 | CASSLGSQTNEQFF | TGCGCCAGCAGCTTGGGTTCCCAGACGAATGAGCAGTTCTTC
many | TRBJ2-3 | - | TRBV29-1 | CSSEAGTDTQYF | TGCAGCTCCGAGGCCGGCACAGATACGCAGTATTTT
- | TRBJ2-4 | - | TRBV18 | CASSRLQGTDIQYF | TGTGCCAGCTCCCGGCTGCAAGGGACGGACATTCAGTACTTC
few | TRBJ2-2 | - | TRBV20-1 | CSAPDRNTGELFF | TGCAGTGCTCCCGACAGGAACACCGGGGAGCTGTTTTTT
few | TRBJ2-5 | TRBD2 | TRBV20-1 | CSAPREGSIETQYF | TGCAGTGCCCCCCGGGAGGGTAGTATCGAGACCCAGTACTTC
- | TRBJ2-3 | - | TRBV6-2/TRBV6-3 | CASSPRNVPTDTQYF | TGTGCCAGCAGTCCAAGAAACGTTCCCACAGATACGCAGTATTTT
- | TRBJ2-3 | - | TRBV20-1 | CSAPLGADTQYF | TGCAGTGCCCCGCTCGGAGCAGATACGCAGTATTTT
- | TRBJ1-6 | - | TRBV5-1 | CASSFAPNNSPLHF | TGCGCCAGCAGCTTTGCACCGAATAATTCACCCCTCCACTTT
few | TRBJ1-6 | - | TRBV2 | CASRTGWDSPLHF | TGTGCCAGCAGAACAGGGTGGGATTCACCCCTCCACTTT
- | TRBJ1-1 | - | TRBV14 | CASSQVEFVTTEAFF | TGTGCCAGCAGCCAAGTGGAGTTTGTGACAACTGAAGCTTTCTTT
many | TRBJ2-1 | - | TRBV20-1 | CSASDTFWGNEQFF | TGCAGTGCTAGTGACACCTTCTGGGGCAATGAGCAGTTCTTC
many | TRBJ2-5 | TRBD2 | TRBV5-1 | CASSLSPSGLQETQYF | TGCGCCAGCAGCTTGTCTCCTAGCGGACTCCAAGAGACCCAGTACTTC
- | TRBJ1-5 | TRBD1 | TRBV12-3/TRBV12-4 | CASSRDRDQPQHF | TGTGCCAGCAGTAGGGACAGGGATCAGCCCCAGCATTTT
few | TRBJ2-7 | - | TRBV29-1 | CSVEGRQGGHEQYF | TGCAGCGTTGAGGGAAGGCAGGGGGGCCACGAGCAGTACTTC
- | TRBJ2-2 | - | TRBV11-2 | CASSSTGPTGELFF | TGTGCCAGCAGCTCCACAGGGCCTACCGGGGAGCTGTTTTTT
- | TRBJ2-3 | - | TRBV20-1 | CSASSRPGTFVTQYF | TGCAGTGCTAGCTCGAGGCCCGGGACTTTTGTTACGCAGTATTTT
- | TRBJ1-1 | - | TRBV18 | CASSPGGAGTEAFF | TGTGCCAGCTCACCAGGGGGGGCCGGCACTGAAGCTTTCTTT
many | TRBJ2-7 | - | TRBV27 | CASSSNRERDEQYF | TGTGCCAGCAGCTCCAATAGGGAGAGGGACGAGCAGTACTTC
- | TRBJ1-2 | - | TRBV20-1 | CSASIGVPNYGYTF | TGCAGTGCCAGCATCGGGGTCCCGAACTATGGCTACACCTTC
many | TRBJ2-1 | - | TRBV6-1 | CASSRGGYNEQFF | TGTGCCAGCAGCCGGGGAGGCTACAATGAGCAGTTCTTC
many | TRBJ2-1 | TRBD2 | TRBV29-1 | CSVRGTSGGAYNEQFF | TGCAGCGTGCGGGGGACTAGCGGGGGGGCCTATAATGAGCAGTTCTTC
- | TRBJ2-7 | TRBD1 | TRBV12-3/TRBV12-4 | CASRDRRSYEQYF | TGTGCCAGCCGGGACAGAAGATCCTACGAGCAGTACTTC
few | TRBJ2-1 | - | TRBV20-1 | CSARDGDNEQFF | TGCAGTGCTAGAGACGGGGACAATGAGCAGTTCTTC
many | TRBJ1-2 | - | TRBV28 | CASSLGSPWGYTF | TGTGCCAGCAGTTTAGGTAGTCCTTGGGGCTACACCTTC
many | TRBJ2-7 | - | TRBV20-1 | CSAQTWDSSREQYF | TGCAGTGCTCAGACTTGGGACTCGTCTCGTGAGCAGTACTTC
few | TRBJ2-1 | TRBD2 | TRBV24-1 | CATSDRTRIDNEQFF | TGTGCCACCAGTGACCGGACTAGGATTGACAATGAGCAGTTCTTC
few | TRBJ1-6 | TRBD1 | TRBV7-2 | CASSRDRGPGSPLHF | TGTGCCAGCAGCCGGGACAGGGGGCCTGGATCACCCCTCCACTTT
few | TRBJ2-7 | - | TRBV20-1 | CSAAPGDGYEQYF | TGCAGTGCCGCTCCCGGGGACGGCTACGAGCAGTACTTC
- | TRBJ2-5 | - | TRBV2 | CASRDGLNQETQYF | TGTGCCAGCAGGGATGGACTGAACCAAGAGACCCAGTACTTC
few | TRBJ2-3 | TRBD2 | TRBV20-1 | CSALRGGAIYDTQYF | TGCAGTGCACTACGCGGGGGGGCGATATATGATACGCAGTATTTT
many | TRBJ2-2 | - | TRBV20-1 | CSARVSANTGELFF | TGCAGTGCTAGAGTTAGCGCGAACACCGGGGAGCTGTTTTTT
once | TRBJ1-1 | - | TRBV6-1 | CASIQGVSTEAFF | TGTGCCAGCATACAGGGAGTAAGCACTGAAGCTTTCTTT
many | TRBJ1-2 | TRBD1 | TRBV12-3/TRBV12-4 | CASSLRGPYGYTF | TGTGCCAGCAGTTTAAGGGGGCCGTATGGCTACACCTTC
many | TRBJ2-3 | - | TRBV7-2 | CGPVGDCRTDTQYF | TGTGGACCGGTCGGGGACTGCCGCACAGATACGCAGTATTTT
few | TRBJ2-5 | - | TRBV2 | CASKRLGETQYF | TGTGCCAGCAAGAGGCTGGGTGAGACCCAGTACTTC
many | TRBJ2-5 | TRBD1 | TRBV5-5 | CASRPGQGYETQYF | TGTGCCAGCAGACCGGGACAGGGTTACGAGACCCAGTACTTC
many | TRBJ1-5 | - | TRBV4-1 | CASSLASRGGSNQPQHF | TGCGCCAGCAGCCTGGCCTCCAGGGGAGGAAGCAATCAGCCCCAGCATTTT
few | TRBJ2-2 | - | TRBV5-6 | CASNQGHGELFF | TGTGCCAGCAACCAGGGGCACGGGGAGCTGTTTTTT
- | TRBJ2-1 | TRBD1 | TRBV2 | CASSVTTGGSYNEQFF | TGTGCCAGCAGTGTCACAACAGGGGGCTCCTACAATGAGCAGTTCTTC
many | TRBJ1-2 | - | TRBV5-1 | CASSTGQPGNYGYTF | TGCGCCAGCAGCACTGGACAGCCGGGAAACTATGGCTACACCTTC
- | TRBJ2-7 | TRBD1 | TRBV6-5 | CASSSSTGVEQYF | TGTGCCAGCAGTTCATCGACAGGGGTCGAGCAGTACTTC
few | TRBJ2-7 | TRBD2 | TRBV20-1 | CSATGTSGGYEQYF | TGCAGTGCAACCGGGACTAGCGGGGGCTACGAGCAGTACTTC
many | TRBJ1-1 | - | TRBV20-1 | CSARDDLGTEAFF | TGCAGTGCTAGAGATGACCTTGGCACTGAAGCTTTCTTT
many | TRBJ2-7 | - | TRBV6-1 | CASIEAGLTYEQYF | TGTGCCAGCATCGAGGCAGGGCTTACCTACGAGCAGTACTTC
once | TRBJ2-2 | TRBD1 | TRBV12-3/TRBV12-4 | CASSGQGRNGELFF | TGTGCCAGCAGCGGACAGGGGAGGAACGGGGAGCTGTTTTTT
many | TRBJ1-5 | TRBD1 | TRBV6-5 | CASSYSTGVQPQHF | TGTGCCAGCAGTTACTCGACAGGGGTCCAGCCCCAGCATTTT
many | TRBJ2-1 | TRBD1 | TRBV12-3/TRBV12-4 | CASSADREPSYNEQFF | TGTGCCAGCAGTGCCGACAGGGAACCCTCCTACAATGAGCAGTTCTTC
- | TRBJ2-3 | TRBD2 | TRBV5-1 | CASSPTGPGASGDPQYF | TGCGCCAGCAGCCCGACAGGGCCAGGGGCTAGCGGGGACCCTCAGTATTTT
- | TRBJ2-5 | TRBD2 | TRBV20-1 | CSARDYSGGLETQYF | TGCAGTGCTAGAGATTATAGCGGGGGGCTAGAGACCCAGTACTTC
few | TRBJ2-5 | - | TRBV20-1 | CSARDGGSHQETQYF | TGCAGTGCTAGAGATGGGGGCAGCCACCAAGAGACCCAGTACTTC
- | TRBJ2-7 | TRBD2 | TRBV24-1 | CATSDPGGYEQYF | TGTGCCACCAGTGATCCGGGGGGGTACGAGCAGTACTTC